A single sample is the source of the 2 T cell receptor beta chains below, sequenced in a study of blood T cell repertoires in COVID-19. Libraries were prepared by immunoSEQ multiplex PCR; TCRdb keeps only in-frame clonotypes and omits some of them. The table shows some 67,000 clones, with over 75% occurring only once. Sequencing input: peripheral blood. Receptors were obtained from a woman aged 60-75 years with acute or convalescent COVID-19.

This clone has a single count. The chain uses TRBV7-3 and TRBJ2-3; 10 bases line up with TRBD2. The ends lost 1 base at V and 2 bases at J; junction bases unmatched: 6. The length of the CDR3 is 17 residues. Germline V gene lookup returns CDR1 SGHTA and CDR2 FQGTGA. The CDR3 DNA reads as TGTGCCAGCAGCTTAAGTCGGCTAGCGGGAGACACAGATACGCAGTATTTT. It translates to CASSLSRLAGDTDTQYF.

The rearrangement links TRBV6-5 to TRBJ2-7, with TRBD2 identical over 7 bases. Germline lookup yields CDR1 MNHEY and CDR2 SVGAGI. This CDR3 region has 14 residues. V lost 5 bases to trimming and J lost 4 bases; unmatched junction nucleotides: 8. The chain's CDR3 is CASSRAGVDYEQYV. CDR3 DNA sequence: TGTGCCAGCAGTCGGGCGGGAGTTGATTACGAGCAGTACGTC.